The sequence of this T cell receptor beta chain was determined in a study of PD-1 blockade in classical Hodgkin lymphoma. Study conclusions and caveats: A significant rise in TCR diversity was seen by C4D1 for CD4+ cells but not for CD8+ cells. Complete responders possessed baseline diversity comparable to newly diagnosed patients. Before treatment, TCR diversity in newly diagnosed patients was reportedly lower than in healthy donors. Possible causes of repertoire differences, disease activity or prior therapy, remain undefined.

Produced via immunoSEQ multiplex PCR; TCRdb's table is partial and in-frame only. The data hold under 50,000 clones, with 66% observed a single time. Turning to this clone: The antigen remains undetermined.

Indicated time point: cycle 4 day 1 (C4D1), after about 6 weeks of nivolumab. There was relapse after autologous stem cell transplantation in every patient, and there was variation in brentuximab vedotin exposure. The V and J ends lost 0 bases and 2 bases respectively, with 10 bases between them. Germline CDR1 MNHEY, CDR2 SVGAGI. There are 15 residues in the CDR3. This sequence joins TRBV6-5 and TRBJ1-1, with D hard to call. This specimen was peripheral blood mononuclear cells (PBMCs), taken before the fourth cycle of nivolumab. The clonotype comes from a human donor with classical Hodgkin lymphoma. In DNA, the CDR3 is TGTGCCAGCAGTTACTCGATTCAGGTCAACACTGAAGCTTTCTTT. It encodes CASSYSIQVNTEAFF.